Sequencing of this TCR beta chain was carried out in a study of T cells after somatic rescue of genetic block. Germline V gene lookup returns CDR1 SGHKS and CDR2 YYEKEE (reference sequence). The CDR3 extends over 17 amino acids. V lost 4 bases to trimming and J lost 1 base; unmatched junction nucleotides: 5. Using immunoSEQ multiplex PCR, the repertoire was profiled, and TCRdb retains in-frame clones only, with some absent. The sample has 45,000 to 70,000 clones; 95% to 96% are singletons. The rearrangement uses TRBV5-5 and TRBJ2-6; 10 positions match TRBD1. The sample was peripheral blood mononuclear cells (PBMCs). This receptor was taken from a child less than two years old. CDR3 sequence: CASSPGTGVSGANVLTF. The CDR3 nucleotides read TGTGCCAGCAGCCCCGGGACAGGGGTGTCTGGGGCCAACGTCCTGACTTTC.